These 8 T cell receptor beta chains originate from one sample sequenced in a study of T cells in Graves' hyperthyroidism and ophthalmopathy. Amplified TCR beta CDR3 regions came from RNA transcripts. HTBI primers were the set used in a first-round RT-PCR of the TCR CDR3. One entry per CDR3 protein results from TCRdb running MiXCR on the multiplex PCR reads. The sample shows 250,000 to 400,000 distinct CDR3 sequences, approximately 13% of them seen only once. The sequenced sample consisted of blood. The receptors shown here come from a woman aged 40 to 50 with Graves' ophthalmopathy.

This clonotype was recorded at least ten times. This rearrangement joins TRBV7-9 to TRBJ1-2; D not certain. Trimming shortened V by 1 base and J by 2 bases, and 11 bases separated the two germline ends. CDR3 size: 15 residues. In germline, CDR1 is SEHNR, CDR2 FQNEAQ (reference sequence). This CDR3 is CASSLERGRNYGYTF. The CDR3 region has the DNA TGTGCCAGCAGCTTAGAGAGAGGGAGGAACTATGGCTACACCTTC.

This clonotype has at least ten counts. CDR3 region: CASSLALGANGYTF. CDR3 nucleotides: TGTGCCAGCAGCTTGGCCTTGGGTGCAAATGGCTACACCTTC. This chain joins TRBV5-4 and TRBJ1-2; D uncertain. The CDR3 has 14 amino acids. Trimming took 0 bases from V and 6 from J, leaving 12 bases between them. Germline CDR1 is SGHNT and CDR2 is YYREEE (reference sequence).

This clonotype was picked up many times. This rearrangement joins TRBV27 to TRBJ1-5; D might be TRBD1 (5 bases). The CDR3 runs to 13 residues. Per the germline V gene, CDR1 is MNHEY and CDR2 is SMNVEV (reference sequence). V was shortened by 5 bases and J by 6 bases, with 11 bases between the two germline ends. This chain's CDR3 is CASSKGVVQPQHF. CDR3 sequence (DNA): TGTGCCAGCAGTAAAGGGGTGGTTCAGCCCCAGCATTTT.

Concerning this clonotype itself: This may be a read error, as it is one base from a much larger clone. The CDR3 end shows no conserved phenylalanine or tryptophan, and so a read error is likely. CDR3 DNA: TGCAGTGCTAGAGACATTAGCGGGAGCGGGGACGAGCAGTACTCC. It specifies CSARDISGSGDEQYS. The J gene is TRBJ2-7, the V gene TRBV20-1; 9 bases align to TRBD2. After removal of 0 bases from V and 5 bases from J, the junction contained 8 bases not matched to a gene. The germline gives CDR1 DFQATT, CDR2 SNEGSKA (reference sequence). The CDR3 loop spans 15 amino acids.

The chain uses TRBV20-1 and TRBJ2-1; TRBD1 matches 8 bases. The CDR3 length is 13 residues. Trimming at V came to 0 bases and at J to 8 bases, leaving 3 bases not matched to a gene. The germline CDR1 and CDR2 sequences are DFQATT and SNEGSKA (reference sequence). The CDR3 nucleotides read TGCAGTGCTAGAGATGACAGGGGAGATGAGCAGTTCTTC. This codes for CSARDDRGDEQFF.

Ten or more counts support this clonotype. V gene TRBV6-1 combines with J gene TRBJ2-1; 8 bases fit TRBD2. There are 19 residues in the CDR3. Trimming cost V 4 bases and J 1 base; bases outside gene matches: 15. Germline loops: CDR1 MNHNS, CDR2 SASEGT. CDR3 in amino acids: CASSGNTGGRFWSYNEQFF. For the CDR3, the DNA is TGTGCCAGCAGTGGAAATACAGGCGGGAGGTTTTGGTCCTACAATGAGCAGTTCTTC.

Many counts were recorded for this clonotype. V is TRBV7-9 and J is TRBJ1-1, with D maybe TRBD1 (5 bases). Trimming removed 3 bases at V and 0 bases at J, with 11 bases between. The CDR3 consists of 15 residues. CDR1 is SEHNR, CDR2 FQNEAQ, per germline (reference sequence). The CDR3 DNA sequence: TGTGCCAGCAGCTTTCTTGACAGTTTGAACACTGAAGCTTTCTTT. Protein sequence: CASSFLDSLNTEAFF.

The CDR3 bases are TGCGCCAGCAGCTATACAGGGAGCTTCACCCAAGAGACCCAGTACTTC. Protein: CASSYTGSFTQETQYF. The rearrangement joins TRBV5-1 to TRBJ2-5; D possibly corresponds to TRBD1 (6 bases). Germline CDR1 and CDR2: SGHRS and YFSETQ. There are 16 residues in the CDR3. Trimming removed 3 bases at V and 1 base at J, with 16 bases between.